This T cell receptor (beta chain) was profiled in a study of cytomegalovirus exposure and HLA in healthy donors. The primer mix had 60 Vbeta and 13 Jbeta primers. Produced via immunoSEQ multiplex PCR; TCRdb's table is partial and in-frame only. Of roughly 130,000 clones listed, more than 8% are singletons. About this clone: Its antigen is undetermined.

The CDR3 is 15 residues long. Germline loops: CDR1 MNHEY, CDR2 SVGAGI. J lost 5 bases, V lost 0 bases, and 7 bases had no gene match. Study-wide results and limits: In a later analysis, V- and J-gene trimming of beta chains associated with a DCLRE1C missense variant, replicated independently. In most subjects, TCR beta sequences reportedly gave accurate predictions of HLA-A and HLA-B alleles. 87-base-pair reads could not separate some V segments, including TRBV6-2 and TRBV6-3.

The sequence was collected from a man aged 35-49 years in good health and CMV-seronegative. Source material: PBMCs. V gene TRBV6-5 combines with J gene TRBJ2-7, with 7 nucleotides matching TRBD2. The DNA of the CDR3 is TGTGCCAGCAGTTACTCGGGGGGAGCGGGAAACGAGCAGTACTTC. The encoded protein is CASSYSGGAGNEQYF.